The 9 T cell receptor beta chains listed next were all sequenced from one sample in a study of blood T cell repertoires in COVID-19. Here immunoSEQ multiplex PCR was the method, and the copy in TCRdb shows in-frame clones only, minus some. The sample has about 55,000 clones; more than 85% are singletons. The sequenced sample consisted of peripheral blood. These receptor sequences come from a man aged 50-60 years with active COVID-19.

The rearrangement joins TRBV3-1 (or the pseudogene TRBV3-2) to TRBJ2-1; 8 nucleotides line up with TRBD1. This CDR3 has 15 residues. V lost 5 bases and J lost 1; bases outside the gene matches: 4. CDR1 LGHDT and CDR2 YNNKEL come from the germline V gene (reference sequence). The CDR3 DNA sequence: TGTGCCAGCAGCAGAGACAGGGGATCCTACAATGAGCAGTTCTTC. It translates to CASSRDRGSYNEQFF.

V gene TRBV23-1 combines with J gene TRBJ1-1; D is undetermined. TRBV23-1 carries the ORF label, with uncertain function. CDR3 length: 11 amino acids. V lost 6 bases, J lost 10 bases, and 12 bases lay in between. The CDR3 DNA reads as TGCGCCAGCAGACCCTTGGCTGCAGCTTTCTTT. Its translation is CASRPLAAAFF.

The CDR3, as DNA: TGCGCCAGCACAGGTAGCGGGAGACGTTTATCCACCGGGGAGCTGTTTTTT. As protein: CASTGSGRRLSTGELFF. The chain has TRBV5-1 and TRBJ2-2; TRBD2 aligns across 9 bases. V lost 6 bases to trimming and J lost 4 bases; unmatched junction nucleotides: 13. This CDR3 is built from 17 residues. The germline V gene encodes CDR1 SGHRS and CDR2 YFSETQ.

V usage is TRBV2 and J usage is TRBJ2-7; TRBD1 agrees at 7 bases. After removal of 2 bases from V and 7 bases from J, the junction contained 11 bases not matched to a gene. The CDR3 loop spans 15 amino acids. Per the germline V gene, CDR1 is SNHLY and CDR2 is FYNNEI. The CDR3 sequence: CASSESDRAFREQYF. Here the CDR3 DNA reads TGTGCCAGCAGTGAAAGCGACAGGGCCTTTCGTGAGCAGTACTTC.

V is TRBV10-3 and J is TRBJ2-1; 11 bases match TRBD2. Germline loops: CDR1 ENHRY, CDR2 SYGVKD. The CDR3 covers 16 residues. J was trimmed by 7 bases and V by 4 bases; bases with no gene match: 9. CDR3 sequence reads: CAISASSGGMWNEQFF. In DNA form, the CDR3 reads TGTGCCATCAGTGCATCTAGCGGGGGGATGTGGAATGAGCAGTTCTTC.

The CDR3 region is CASTLTGNSGNTIYF. The CDR3 DNA is TGTGCCAGCACCTTGACAGGGAACTCTGGAAACACCATATATTTT. V usage is TRBV7-2 and J usage is TRBJ1-3; 7 bases line up with TRBD1. The trim removed 7 bases at V and 0 bases at J, leaving 6 bases unmatched. Looked up from germline, CDR1 is SGHTA and CDR2 is FQGNSA. The CDR3 loop spans 15 amino acids.

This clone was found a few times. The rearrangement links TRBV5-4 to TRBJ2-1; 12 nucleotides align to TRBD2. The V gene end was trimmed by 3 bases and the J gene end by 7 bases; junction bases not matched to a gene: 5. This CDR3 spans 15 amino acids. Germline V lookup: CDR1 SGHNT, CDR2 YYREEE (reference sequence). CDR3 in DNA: TGTGCCAGCAGCTACGGACTAGCGGGGAGGAATGAGCAGTTCTTC. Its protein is CASSYGLAGRNEQFF.

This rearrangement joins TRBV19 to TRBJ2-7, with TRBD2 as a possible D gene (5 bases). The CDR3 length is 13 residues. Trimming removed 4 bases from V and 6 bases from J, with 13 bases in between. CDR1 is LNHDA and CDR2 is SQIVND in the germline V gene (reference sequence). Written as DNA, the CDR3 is TGTGCCAGTAGTAGTACTAGGGTTGGCGAGCAGTACTTC. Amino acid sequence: CASSSTRVGEQYF.

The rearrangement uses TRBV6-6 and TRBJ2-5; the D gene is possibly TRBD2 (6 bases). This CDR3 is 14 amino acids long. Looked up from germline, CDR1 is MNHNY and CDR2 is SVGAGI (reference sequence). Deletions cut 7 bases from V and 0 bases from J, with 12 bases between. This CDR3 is CASTMAGNQETQYF. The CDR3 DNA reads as TGTGCCAGCACCATGGCGGGAAACCAAGAGACCCAGTACTTC.